A selection of T cell receptor beta chains follows, all from one sample in a study of persistence of HIV-infected CD4 T cells. What these receptors recognize is not known. The data were produced by immunoSEQ multiplex PCR, yet TCRdb's version contains in-frame clones alone and is incomplete. The sample includes about 19,000 clones, 55% to 65% of them seen just once. Specimen: CD4+ T cells sorted from PBMCs after approximately 19-hour stimulation, collected from a patient who received antiretroviral therapy. The origin of the receptors is an adult woman with HIV who was CMV-seropositive. Both conserved end residues are part of each CDR3. The D gene is left open where the match is weak. A clone size is listed for some rows: how often the clone was seen (once, few, many), or a class if it is expanded.

size	J	D	V	DNA	CDR3
NA	TRBJ1-2	NA	TRBV29-1	TGCAGCGTGTTCGGGGGAGGCTACACCTTC	CSVFGGGYTF
few	TRBJ1-2	NA	TRBV5-1	TGCGCCAGCAGCGAAGGGGGGGCGGATGGCTACACCTTC	CASSEGGADGYTF
few	TRBJ1-1	NA	TRBV18	TGTGCCAGCTCACCCCCCCCGGGGACTGAAGCTTTCTTT	CASSPPPGTEAFF
NA	TRBJ1-5	NA	TRBV7-8	TGTGCCAGCAGCTTAGTGGTGACCTCGGGGGTTAGCAATCAGCCCCAGCATTTT	CASSLVVTSGVSNQPQHF
few	TRBJ1-6	NA	TRBV7-9	TGTGCCAGCAGAGCCCTCGGGGAGAGGAATTCACCCCTCCACTTT	CASRALGERNSPLHF
NA	TRBJ1-6	NA	TRBV3-1/TRBV3-2	TGTGCCAGCAAGAGGGGCGATAGGGATTCACCCCTCCACTTT	CASKRGDRDSPLHF
NA	TRBJ1-2	NA	TRBV27	TGTGCCAGCAGTGCCGCAGGGTTTTTTGGCTACACCTTC	CASSAAGFFGYTF
NA	TRBJ1-2	NA	TRBV6-4	TGTGCCAGCAGGGGTCAGGGAATGGGCTACACCTTC	CASRGQGMGYTF
NA	TRBJ1-1	NA	TRBV5-1	TGCGCCAGCAGCTTGAGGGTTGAGAACACTGAAGCTTTCTTT	CASSLRVENTEAFF
medium-sized	TRBJ2-2	TRBD2	TRBV29-1	TGCAGCGTTGGGTCTCAGGCTAGCGGGACCGACACCGGGGAGCTGTTTTTT	CSVGSQASGTDTGELFF
NA	TRBJ2-1	NA	TRBV6-1	TGTGCCAGCAGTGAACAAATACAGGGGGGGTCCTACAATGAGCAGTTCTTC	CASSEQIQGGSYNEQFF
NA	TRBJ2-6	NA	TRBV5-1	TGCGCCAGCAGGTTCGATTTACGCTCTGGGGCCAACGTCCTGACTTTC	CASRFDLRSGANVLTF
NA	TRBJ1-1	NA	TRBV5-1	TGCGCCAGCAGCCCGGGGACGGAGGGGACTGAAGCTTTCTTT	CASSPGTEGTEAFF
NA	TRBJ2-2	TRBD1	TRBV6-1	TGTGCCAGCAGTGAGCCAGCCGGGACAGGGTCCGGGGAGCTGTTTTTT	CASSEPAGTGSGELFF
NA	TRBJ1-2	NA	TRBV10-3	TGTGCCATCAGTGAGGGCGGGGCTGGCTACACCTTC	CAISEGGAGYTF
NA	TRBJ1-2	NA	TRBV6-5	TGTGCCAGCAGTTACTCGTCGGGGGGATATGGCTACACCTTC	CASSYSSGGYGYTF
NA	TRBJ1-1	NA	TRBV7-8	TGTGCCAGCAGCGACCCGCGGCGAGGCGACACTGAAGCTTTCTTT	CASSDPRRGDTEAFF
NA	TRBJ2-2	NA	TRBV9	TGTGCCAGCAGCGTGACTACTGTGAACACCGGGGAGCTGTTTTTT	CASSVTTVNTGELFF
NA	TRBJ2-5	TRBD1	TRBV19	TGTGCCAGTAGTCTCGGGACAGGGCCTCAAGAGACCCAGTACTTC	CASSLGTGPQETQYF
NA	TRBJ2-7	NA	TRBV29-1	TGCAGCGTTGAACCCTCAGGGTCCCACGAGCAGTACTTC	CSVEPSGSHEQYF
NA	TRBJ1-6	NA	TRBV5-1	TGCGCCAGCAGCCCCTTTGGCCTATCTAATTCACCCCTCCACTTT	CASSPFGLSNSPLHF
once	TRBJ1-4	NA	TRBV30	TGTGCCTGGAGTGTTGGACTCCCAGGAGAAAAACTGTTTTTT	CAWSVGLPGEKLFF
NA	TRBJ2-1	TRBD1	TRBV5-1	TGCGCCAGCAGCTTGGTACAACAGGGGGCGGGTGAGCAGTTCTTC	CASSLVQQGAGEQFF
NA	TRBJ1-4	NA	TRBV5-1	TGCGCCAGCAGCACAGACAGTAACTATGAAAAACTGTTTTTT	CASSTDSNYEKLFF
NA	TRBJ1-1	NA	TRBV27	TGTGCCAGCCACTTTCTGGGGGCGGTGAACACTGAAGCTTTCTTT	CASHFLGAVNTEAFF
once	TRBJ1-1	NA	TRBV19	TGTGCCAGTAGTGGACAGAGCGAAGCTTTCTTT	CASSGQSEAFF
NA	TRBJ1-6	TRBD1	TRBV6-5	TGTGCCAGCAGCCGGGACAGTCAAGATAATTCACCCCTCCACTTT	CASSRDSQDNSPLHF
NA	TRBJ1-2	TRBD1	TRBV2	TGTGCCAGTCTCCGGGACAGGACTAACTATGGCTACACCTTC	CASLRDRTNYGYTF
NA	TRBJ2-7	NA	TRBV12-3/TRBV12-4	TGTGCCAGCAGTTTAGCTCGGGAGCAGTACTTC	CASSLAREQYF
NA	TRBJ1-6	NA	TRBV6-1	TGTGCCAGCAGTGACGGGAGCTCCTATAATTCACCCCTCCACTTT	CASSDGSSYNSPLHF
once	TRBJ2-4	NA	TRBV3-1/TRBV3-2	TGTGCCAGCAGCCAGGAACCGCCGGGGTTTGCGGGTAGCAAAAACATTCAGTACTTC	CASSQEPPGFAGSKNIQYF
few	TRBJ2-7	TRBD1	TRBV30	TGTGCCTGGAGTATGGGGGACAGGGTCTCCGACGAGCAGTACTTC	CAWSMGDRVSDEQYF
NA	TRBJ1-2	NA	TRBV28	TGTGCCAGCAGTAGGGAGGGGGGTGCGTTCGGCTACACCTTC	CASSREGGAFGYTF